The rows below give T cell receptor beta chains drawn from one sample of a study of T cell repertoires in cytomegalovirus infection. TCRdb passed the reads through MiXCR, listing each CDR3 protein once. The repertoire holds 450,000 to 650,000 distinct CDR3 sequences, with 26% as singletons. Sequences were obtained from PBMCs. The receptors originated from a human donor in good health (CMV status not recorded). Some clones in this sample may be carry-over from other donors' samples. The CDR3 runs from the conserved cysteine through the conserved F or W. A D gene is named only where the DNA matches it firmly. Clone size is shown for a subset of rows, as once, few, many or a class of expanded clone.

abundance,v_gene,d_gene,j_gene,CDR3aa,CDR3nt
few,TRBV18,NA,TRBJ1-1,CASSPIWSESEAFF,TGTGCCAGCTCACCAATTTGGTCAGAATCTGAAGCTTTCTTT
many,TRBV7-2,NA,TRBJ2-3,CASSLNPTLAGGVSTDTQYF,TGTGCCAGCAGCTTAAACCCAACCCTCGCGGGCGGGGTTAGCACAGATACGCAGTATTTT
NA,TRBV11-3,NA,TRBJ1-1,CASSLSEQPPLEAFF,TGTGCCAGCAGCCTTAGCGAACAGCCACCCCTCGAAGCTTTCTTT
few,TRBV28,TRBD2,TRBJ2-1,CASSLWASGTIDNEQFF,TGTGCCAGCAGTTTATGGGCCAGCGGGACTATTGACAATGAGCAGTTCTTC
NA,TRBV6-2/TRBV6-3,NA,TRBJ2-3,CASRVSWSTDTQYF,TGTGCCAGCCGAGTTTCTTGGTCGACCGATACGCAGTATTTT
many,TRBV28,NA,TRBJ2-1,CASSLGGPNEQFF,TGTGCCAGCAGTTTAGGGGGCCCCAATGAGCAGTTCTTC
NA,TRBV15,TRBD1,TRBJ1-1,CATSRSRTGNTEAFF,TGTGCCACCAGCAGATCCCGGACAGGAAACACTGAAGCTTTCTTT
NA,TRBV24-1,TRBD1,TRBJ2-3,CATSDNRGRTDTQYF,TGTGCCACCAGTGATAACAGGGGACGCACAGATACGCAGTATTTT
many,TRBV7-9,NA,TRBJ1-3,CASSFTGSGSGNTIYF,TGTGCCAGCAGCTTCACCGGGAGTGGGTCTGGAAACACCATATATTTT
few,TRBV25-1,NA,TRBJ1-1,CASSDSGPLGTEAFF,TGTGCCAGCAGCGACTCGGGACCCTTGGGCACTGAAGCTTTCTTT
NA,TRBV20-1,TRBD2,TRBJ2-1,CSARDSAGDIYNEQFF,TGCAGTGCTAGGGATTCGGCGGGAGACATTTACAATGAGCAGTTCTTC
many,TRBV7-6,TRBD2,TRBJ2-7,CASSSMGGGSEQYF,TGTGCCAGCAGCTCCATGGGTGGCGGGAGCGAGCAGTACTTC
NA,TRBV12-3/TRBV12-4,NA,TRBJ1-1,CASSMTVGNTEAFF,TGTGCCAGCAGTATGACAGTAGGGAACACTGAAGCTTTCTTT
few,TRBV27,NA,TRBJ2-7,CASSFGGEQYF,TGTGCCAGCAGTTTCGGGGGCGAGCAGTACTTC
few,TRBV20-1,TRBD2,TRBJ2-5,CSAPMGREQETQYF,TGCAGTGCGCCGATGGGGCGGGAGCAAGAGACCCAGTACTTC
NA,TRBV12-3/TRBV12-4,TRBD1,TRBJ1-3,CASSSRTGTDSGNTIYF,TGTGCCAGCAGTTCTAGGACAGGTACCGACTCTGGAAACACCATATATTTT
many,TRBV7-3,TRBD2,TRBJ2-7,CASSLVSSGIYEQYF,TGTGCCAGCAGCTTAGTTTCTAGCGGTATCTACGAGCAGTACTTC
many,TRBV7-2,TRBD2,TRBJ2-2,CASSLGRLAGVTGELFF,TGTGCCAGCAGCCTCGGGCGGCTAGCGGGTGTAACCGGGGAGCTGTTTTTT
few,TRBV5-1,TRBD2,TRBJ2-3,CASSKAGGPPFSTDTQYF,TGCGCCAGCAGCAAAGCGGGAGGGCCCCCCTTTAGCACAGATACGCAGTATTTT
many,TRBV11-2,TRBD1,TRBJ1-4,CASSLDPPGGSNEKLFF,TGTGCCAGCAGCTTAGACCCCCCAGGGGGGTCTAATGAAAAACTGTTTTTT
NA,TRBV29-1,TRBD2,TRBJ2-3,CSVGRERGMGTQYF,TGCAGCGTGGGACGGGAGCGGGGGATGGGTACGCAGTATTTT
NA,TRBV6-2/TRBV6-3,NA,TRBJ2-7,CASRPSKAYEQYF,TGTGCCAGCAGACCAAGTAAGGCCTACGAGCAGTACTTC
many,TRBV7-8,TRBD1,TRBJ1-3,CASSLALRQGPGNTIYF,TGTGCCAGCAGCTTAGCGCTACGACAGGGGCCTGGAAACACCATATATTTT
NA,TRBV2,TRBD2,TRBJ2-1,CASSSSTSGSYSGYNEQFF,TGTGCCAGCAGTTCCTCGACTAGCGGTTCCTATAGCGGCTACAATGAGCAGTTCTTC
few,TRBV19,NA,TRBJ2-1,CASISARGRQFF,TGTGCCAGTATTTCAGCTAGAGGCCGGCAGTTCTTC
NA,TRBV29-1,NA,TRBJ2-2,CSVPTQSFGELFF,TGCAGCGTCCCAACTCAGTCATTCGGGGAGCTGTTTTTT
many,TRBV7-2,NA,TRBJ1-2,CASSRGGQYGYTF,TGTGCCAGCAGCAGGGGGGGGCAATATGGCTACACCTTC
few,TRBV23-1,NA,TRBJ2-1,CASSPSGGNPNNEQFF,TGCGCCAGCAGTCCCTCTGGAGGGAACCCCAACAATGAGCAGTTCTTC
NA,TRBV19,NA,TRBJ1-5,CASSTTWRGGNQPQHF,TGTGCCAGCTCGACCACGTGGAGGGGCGGCAATCAGCCCCAGCATTTT
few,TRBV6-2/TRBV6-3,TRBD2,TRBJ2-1,CASSFRTRRSYNEQFF,TGTGCCAGCAGTTTTAGGACTAGGAGGTCCTACAATGAGCAGTTCTTC
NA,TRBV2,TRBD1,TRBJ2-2,CASGLDRATGELFF,TGTGCCAGCGGCCTGGACAGGGCAACCGGGGAGCTGTTTTTT
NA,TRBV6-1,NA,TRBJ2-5,CASRETGRSGETQYF,TGTGCCAGCAGGGAGACAGGAAGGTCAGGGGAGACCCAGTACTTC
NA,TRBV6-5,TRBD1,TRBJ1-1,CASSWTGSTTEAFF,TGTGCCAGCAGTTGGACAGGGAGCACCACTGAAGCTTTCTTT
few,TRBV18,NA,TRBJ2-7,CASSPYAYEQYF,TGTGCCAGCTCACCATACGCCTACGAGCAGTACTTC
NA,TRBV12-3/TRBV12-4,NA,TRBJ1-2,CASSLYGAVGYGYTF,TGTGCCAGCAGTTTATATGGGGCGGTGGGCTATGGCTACACCTTC
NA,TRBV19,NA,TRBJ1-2,CASSIDPGSSYYGYTF,TGTGCCAGTAGTATAGATCCCGGATCCTCCTACTATGGCTACACCTTC
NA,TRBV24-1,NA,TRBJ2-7,CATAGGQGSVYEQYF,TGTGCCACAGCCGGCGGGCAGGGCAGCGTCTACGAGCAGTACTTC
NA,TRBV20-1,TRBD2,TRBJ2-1,CSAIRLAAITNEQFF,TGCAGTGCTATACGACTAGCGGCCATTACTAATGAGCAGTTCTTC
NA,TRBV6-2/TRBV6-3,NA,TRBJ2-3,CASSYGGGKFTDTQYF,TGTGCCAGCAGTTACGGTGGAGGGAAGTTCACAGATACGCAGTATTTT
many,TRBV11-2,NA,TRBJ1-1,CASSLDRRAEAFF,TGTGCCAGCAGCTTAGACCGCAGGGCTGAAGCTTTCTTT
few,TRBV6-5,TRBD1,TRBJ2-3,CASTHPGGNTQYF,TGTGCCAGCACCCACCCAGGGGGAAACACGCAGTATTTT
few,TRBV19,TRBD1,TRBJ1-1,CASNRDRKAEAFF,TGTGCCAGCAACCGGGACAGGAAGGCTGAAGCTTTCTTT
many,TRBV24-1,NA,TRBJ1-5,CATSASGFQPQHF,TGTGCCACCAGTGCCAGTGGATTCCAGCCCCAGCATTTT
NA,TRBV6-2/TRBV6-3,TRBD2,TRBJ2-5,CATEFGLAQETQYF,TGTGCCACCGAATTCGGACTAGCGCAAGAGACCCAGTACTTC
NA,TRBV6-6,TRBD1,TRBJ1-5,CASSQLGQGYQPQHF,TGTGCCAGCAGTCAACTCGGACAGGGGTATCAGCCCCAGCATTTT
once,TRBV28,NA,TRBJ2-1,CASSPLGQIYNEQFF,TGTGCCAGCAGTCCCCTGGGACAAATCTACAATGAGCAGTTCTTC
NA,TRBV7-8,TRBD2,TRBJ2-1,CASLRGEGRLKEQFF,TGTGCCAGCCTTCGCGGGGAGGGCCGGCTCAAAGAGCAGTTCTTC
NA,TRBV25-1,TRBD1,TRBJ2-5,CASSGWSGTGLWETQYF,TGTGCCAGCAGTGGTTGGTCTGGGACAGGGTTATGGGAGACCCAGTACTTC
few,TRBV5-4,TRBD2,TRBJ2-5,CASSSGPTSGQETQYF,TGTGCCAGCAGCTCGGGCCCGACTAGCGGACAAGAGACCCAGTACTTC
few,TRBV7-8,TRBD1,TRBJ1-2,CASSPKGGQGASGYTF,TGTGCCAGCAGTCCTAAAGGTGGACAGGGGGCAAGTGGCTACACCTTC
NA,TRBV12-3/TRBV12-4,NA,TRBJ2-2,CASRSTSGVGTGELFF,TGTGCCAGCAGGTCCACTTCGGGAGTGGGCACCGGGGAGCTGTTTTTT
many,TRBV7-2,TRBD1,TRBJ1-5,CASSRGTANQPQHF,TGTGCCAGCAGCCGCGGGACAGCAAATCAGCCCCAGCATTTT
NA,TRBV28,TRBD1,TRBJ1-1,CASRPSGTGERYTEAFF,TGTGCCAGCAGACCTTCGGGGACAGGGGAGCGGTACACTGAAGCTTTCTTT
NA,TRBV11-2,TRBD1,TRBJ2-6,CASSFPQGALISGANVLTF,TGTGCCAGCAGCTTCCCTCAGGGGGCACTAATCTCTGGGGCCAACGTCCTGACTTTC